This T cell receptor (beta chain) emerged from a study of breast tumors, draining lymph nodes, adjacent tissues. Findings and limits, study-wide: Tumors had less TCR diversity than lymph nodes, more than nontumor tissue. Findings are consistent with lymph node origin and intratumoral expansion of most tumor T cells.

The sample holds a few counts of this clonotype. The antigen remains undetermined. Samples came from axillary lymph nodes draining the breast cancer. V was trimmed by 0 bases and J by 1 base, leaving 6 bases between them. CDR1 is DFQATT and CDR2 is SNEGSKA in the germline V gene (reference sequence). The CDR3 runs to 13 residues. In TCRdb, the multiplex PCR reads were re-called with MiXCR into one record per CDR3 protein. This sample has roughly 130,000 distinct CDR3 sequences; around a third occur once, and the top ten carry less than 2.5%. The sample consisted of axillary lymph node tissue. The clonotype was recovered from a female donor with breast cancer. Some clones in this sample may be carry-over from other donors' samples. This rearrangement joins TRBV20-1 to TRBJ1-1; D gene unclear. The CDR3 DNA is TGCAGTGCTAGAGATCCAACGAACACTGAAGCTTTCTTT. The encoded protein is CSARDPTNTEAFF.